The source of this TCR beta chain is a study of cytomegalovirus exposure and HLA in healthy donors. Findings of the study overall: The study recorded 164 TCR beta chains that were cytomegalovirus-associated. Subsequent analysis showed first-cohort TCR clusters tending to co-occur in more than 95 validation repertoires. High sensitivity and specificity were reportedly achieved when the classifier diagnosed cytomegalovirus status.

The CDR3 runs 16 residues. Trimming removed 0 bases from V and 3 bases from J, with 14 bases in between. Germline CDR1 SGHDN, CDR2 FVKESK. To note about this clone: The antigen is not known.

Sequencing used immunoSEQ multiplex PCR; TCRdb keeps in-frame clones, though not all of them. The sample has about 56,000 clones; just over 90% are singletons. V is TRBV14 and J is TRBJ2-5, with D unresolved. This clonotype was obtained from a woman aged 18-29 years in good health and CMV-seropositive. Sequenced sample: PBMCs. The DNA for the CDR3 is TGTGCCAGCAGCCAAGATTTCTACAGTGCTAAAGAGACCCAGTACTTC. Protein sequence: CASSQDFYSAKETQYF.